These T cell receptor beta chains were read from a single sample in a study of blood T cell repertoires in COVID-19. The method was immunoSEQ multiplex PCR; TCRdb's version includes in-frame clones alone and lacks a portion of them. Counted here are under 150,000 clones, 84% occurring once; the ten biggest clones make up roughly 3.9%. Input material: PBMCs or T cells enriched from blood (not recorded which). Receptors were obtained from a man between 45 and 60 years old in a cohort exposed to, infected with or recovered from COVID-19 (not recorded which). Both conserved end residues are part of each CDR3. D genes are given only for firm matches. Part of the rows lack a size; the others show once, few, many or a class for expanded clones.

j_call: TRBJ1-4
v_call: TRBV6-6
d_call: TRBD1
clone_size: .
cdr3_aa: CASSYRQGDEKLFF
cdr3_nt: TGTGCCAGCAGTTACCGTCAGGGGGATGAAAAACTGTTTTTT

j_call: TRBJ2-1
v_call: TRBV7-2
d_call: .
clone_size: .
cdr3_aa: CASSQQPGNEQFF
cdr3_nt: TGTGCCAGCAGCCAGCAACCGGGGAATGAGCAGTTCTTC

j_call: TRBJ2-1
v_call: TRBV5-6
d_call: .
clone_size: .
cdr3_aa: CASTVASDEQFF
cdr3_nt: TGTGCCAGCACCGTAGCTTCGGATGAGCAGTTCTTC

j_call: TRBJ1-2
v_call: TRBV6-5
d_call: TRBD1
clone_size: .
cdr3_aa: CASGGRGRAGYGYTF
cdr3_nt: TGTGCCAGTGGGGGCAGGGGGCGCGCGGGCTATGGCTACACCTTC

j_call: TRBJ2-1
v_call: TRBV10-3
d_call: TRBD2
clone_size: .
cdr3_aa: CAISGGTSGYNEQFF
cdr3_nt: TGTGCCATCAGTGGCGGGACTAGCGGATACAATGAGCAGTTCTTC

j_call: TRBJ1-2
v_call: TRBV20-1
d_call: .
clone_size: .
cdr3_aa: CSVKGGYTF
cdr3_nt: TGCAGTGTCAAGGGGGGCTACACCTTC

j_call: TRBJ2-2
v_call: TRBV6-2/TRBV6-3
d_call: .
clone_size: few
cdr3_aa: CASSSTNTGELFF
cdr3_nt: TGTGCCAGCAGCTCGACTAACACCGGGGAGCTGTTTTTT

j_call: TRBJ1-2
v_call: TRBV5-4
d_call: TRBD1
clone_size: once
cdr3_aa: CASSFPDRANYGYTF
cdr3_nt: TGTGCCAGCAGCTTTCCCGACAGGGCCAACTATGGCTACACCTTC

j_call: TRBJ1-5
v_call: TRBV12-3/TRBV12-4
d_call: .
clone_size: .
cdr3_aa: CASTLPGQPQHF
cdr3_nt: TGTGCCAGCACTCTCCCGGGACAGCCCCAGCATTTT

j_call: TRBJ2-1
v_call: TRBV5-6
d_call: TRBD1
clone_size: .
cdr3_aa: CASSLRGDRGMRNEQFF
cdr3_nt: TGTGCCAGCAGCTTGAGGGGGGACAGGGGCATGAGGAATGAGCAGTTCTTC

j_call: TRBJ2-7
v_call: TRBV10-3
d_call: TRBD2
clone_size: .
cdr3_aa: CAIGAGVSEQYF
cdr3_nt: TGTGCCATCGGGGCGGGGGTGAGCGAGCAGTACTTC

j_call: TRBJ2-1
v_call: TRBV28
d_call: TRBD2
clone_size: .
cdr3_aa: CASSASGLAGVEEQFF
cdr3_nt: TGTGCCAGCAGTGCCTCGGGACTAGCGGGAGTTGAGGAGCAGTTCTTC

j_call: TRBJ2-2
v_call: TRBV19
d_call: TRBD1
clone_size: few
cdr3_aa: CASSRQGTNTGELFF
cdr3_nt: TGTGCCAGTAGTAGACAGGGGACGAACACCGGGGAGCTGTTTTTT

j_call: TRBJ1-2
v_call: TRBV5-8
d_call: .
clone_size: .
cdr3_aa: CASSLTNSYGYTF
cdr3_nt: TGTGCCAGCAGCCTCACAAATTCCTATGGCTACACCTTC

j_call: TRBJ2-5
v_call: TRBV10-3
d_call: TRBD1
clone_size: .
cdr3_aa: CAICSGGAVETQYF
cdr3_nt: TGTGCCATCTGTTCAGGGGGCGCCGTAGAGACCCAGTACTTC

j_call: TRBJ1-1
v_call: TRBV30
d_call: .
clone_size: .
cdr3_aa: CAWSVPGAITNTEAFF
cdr3_nt: TGTGCCTGGAGTGTGCCAGGGGCTATTACCAACACTGAAGCTTTCTTT

j_call: TRBJ2-7
v_call: TRBV14
d_call: TRBD2
clone_size: .
cdr3_aa: CASNLAGGPYEQYF
cdr3_nt: TGTGCCAGCAACTTAGCGGGAGGGCCGTACGAGCAGTACTTC

j_call: TRBJ2-7
v_call: TRBV15
d_call: TRBD2
clone_size: .
cdr3_aa: CATSQGTSGYYEQYF
cdr3_nt: TGTGCCACCAGCCAGGGGACTAGCGGATACTACGAGCAGTACTTC

j_call: TRBJ2-7
v_call: TRBV5-1
d_call: TRBD2
clone_size: .
cdr3_aa: CASSDPGLAGGRPYEQYF
cdr3_nt: TGCGCCAGCAGCGACCCGGGACTAGCGGGAGGAAGGCCCTACGAGCAGTACTTC

j_call: TRBJ1-2
v_call: TRBV18
d_call: TRBD1
clone_size: .
cdr3_aa: CASSPSQGTGYTF
cdr3_nt: TGTGCCAGCTCACCTTCACAGGGGACTGGCTACACCTTC

j_call: TRBJ2-7
v_call: TRBV7-8
d_call: TRBD2
clone_size: .
cdr3_aa: CASSLAAGGYEQYF
cdr3_nt: TGTGCCAGCAGCTTAGCAGCGGGGGGTTACGAGCAGTACTTC

j_call: TRBJ2-1
v_call: TRBV9
d_call: TRBD1
clone_size: .
cdr3_aa: CASSVGTGAYNEQFF
cdr3_nt: TGTGCCAGCAGCGTGGGGACAGGGGCCTACAATGAGCAGTTCTTC